This T cell receptor beta chain was sequenced during a study of T-cell reconstitution after alpha-beta-depleted transplantation in children. With regard to this clonotype: This may be a read error: a much more frequent sequence differs by one nucleotide.

Unique molecular identifiers tagged the TCRbeta library. TCRdb recomputed calls from the PCR reads with MiXCR, one row per CDR3 protein. Of 230,000 or so distinct CDR3 sequences in the sample, 9.7% were seen once. Sequenced here: PBMCs from the stem cell graft donor, sampled from the stem cell graft. This clonotype was sampled from a human donor who donated a stem cell graft to a child with SCID.

CDR3 loop: CANSLLGKNIQYF. CDR3 DNA sequence: TGTGCCAACAGCCTCCTAGGCAAAAACATTCAGTACTTC. The chain is built from TRBV7-2 and TRBJ2-4; the D is unclear. Germline-derived CDR1 and CDR2 are SGHTA and FQGNSA. This CDR3 is built from 13 residues. The full variable domain, rest sourced from reference TRBV7-2 and TRBJ2-4, is GAGVSQSPSNKVTEKGKDVELRCDPISGHTALYWYRQSLGQGLEFLIYFQGNSAPDKSGLPSDRFSAERTGGSVSTLTIQRTQQEDSAVYLCANSLLGKNIQYFGAGTRLSVL.